The 12 T cell receptor beta chains below were found in one sample sequenced in a study of cytomegalovirus exposure and HLA in healthy donors. The study ran its PCR with 60 Vbeta and 13 Jbeta primers. Using immunoSEQ multiplex PCR, the repertoire was profiled, and TCRdb retains in-frame clones only, with some absent. The data show about 190,000 clones, over 60% seen once. The sample comprised PBMCs. The receptors shown here come from a woman in her twenties or thirties in good health and CMV-seropositive.

This chain links TRBV7-2 with TRBJ2-3, with D possibly matching TRBD2 (6 bases). Germline V gene data show CDR1 as SGHTA and CDR2 as FQGNSA. This CDR3 region has 14 residues. V lost 5 bases and J lost 11, with 20 bases in between. The CDR3 nucleotides are TGTGCCAGCAGCCCCCTGGGAGGACGGGATGGGCAGTATTTT. Residues: CASSPLGGRDGQYF.

The chain is built from TRBV13 and TRBJ2-3, with 13 bases identical to TRBD2. The CDR3 is 15 residues long. V shed 5 bases, J shed 6 bases, and the junction held 5 bases outside the gene matches. Germline V gene lookup returns CDR1 PRHDT and CDR2 FYEKMQ (reference sequence). CDR3 sequence: CASSTSGGASDTQYF. As DNA, the CDR3 is TGTGCCAGCAGCACTAGCGGGGGGGCTTCGGATACGCAGTATTTT.

The V gene is TRBV18, the J gene TRBJ2-3, with 15 nucleotides matching TRBD2. Unmatched junction bases numbered 5, after V lost 3 bases and J lost 4 bases. Germline CDR1 is KGHSH and CDR2 is LQKENI. There are 17 residues in the CDR3. The CDR3 DNA reads TGTGCCAGCTCACCTGGACTAGCGGGAGGGCCCGCAGATACGCAGTATTTT. Encoded protein: CASSPGLAGGPADTQYF.

The V gene is TRBV9, the J gene TRBJ1-5, with D possibly being TRBD1 (5 bases). V was clipped by 7 bases and J by 3 bases, with 14 bases between them. The CDR3 contains 14 residues. Germline-derived CDR1 and CDR2 are SGDLS and YYNGEE. Written as DNA, the CDR3 is TGTGCCAGCGGGGGGGGACGGATCAATCAGCCCCAGCATTTT. Protein sequence: CASGGGRINQPQHF.

The CDR3 loop is CASSLWAGLSLDEQYF. The CDR3, as DNA: TGTGCCAGCAGCCTGTGGGCAGGACTCTCCCTTGACGAGCAGTACTTC. The rearrangement uses TRBV7-2 and TRBJ2-7, with a tentative D call TRBD2 (5 bases). The CDR3 sequence is 16 residues long. Trimming removed 5 bases at V and 5 bases at J, with 22 bases between. Germline CDR1 is SGHTA and CDR2 is FQGNSA.

Details on this clone: The germline gene is not matched at one end of the junction; a read error may be the cause. The chain couples TRBV7-7 to TRBJ2-5, with a tentative D call TRBD2 (7 bases). Germline lookup yields CDR1 SSHAT and CDR2 FNYEAQ (reference sequence). This CDR3 region has 13 residues. CDR3 bases: TGTGCTAGCAGCTTAGGCGGGGGCGAGACCCAGTACTTC. Translating it yields CASSLGGGETQYF.

The V and J genes are TRBV11-1 and TRBJ2-7, with a tentative D call TRBD1 (6 bases). Germline V CDR1 and CDR2: SGHAT, FQDESV (reference sequence). The V gene lost 5 bases and the J gene lost 4 bases, with 12 bases spanning the gap. This CDR3 contains 13 residues. CDR3 sequence (DNA): TGTGCCAGCAGCCCACTAGGGGGATACGAGCAGTACTTC. Translation: CASSPLGGYEQYF.

In its sample, this clone was seen once. The J gene is TRBJ1-5, the V gene TRBV18, with D possibly matching TRBD1 (6 bases). Trimming cost V 6 bases and J 3 bases, with 12 bases left between them. The CDR3 runs 14 residues. Looked up from germline, CDR1 is KGHSH and CDR2 is LQKENI. For the CDR3, the DNA is TGTGCCAGCTCGAGGGCAGGGGACAATCAGCCCCAGCATTTT. Protein sequence: CASSRAGDNQPQHF. Using reference TRBV18 and TRBJ1-5 for the parts outside the CDR3, the full variable domain is NAGVMQNPRHLVRRRGQEARLRCSPMKGHSHVYWYRQLPEEGLKFMVYLQKENIIDESGMPKERFSAEFPKEGPSILRIQQVVRGDSAAYFCASSRAGDNQPQHFGDGTRLSIL.

This clone was counted a single time. The genes are TRBV6-4 and TRBJ1-5; D not resolved. Germline V lookup: CDR1 MRHNA, CDR2 SNTAGT. CDR3 length: 14 residues. The V end was cut by 5 bases, the J end by 1 base, with 9 bases between. This CDR3 is CASSPTGSNQPQHF. The CDR3 DNA reads as TGTGCCAGCAGTCCGACGGGAAGCAATCAGCCCCAGCATTTT.

CDR3 amino acids: CASSVGAGASNQPQHF. The CDR3 region has the DNA TGTGCCAGCAGCGTGGGGGCGGGGGCTAGCAATCAGCCCCAGCATTTT. This chain joins TRBV9 and TRBJ1-5, with D possibly being TRBD1 (6 bases). V was cut by 2 bases and J by 0 bases, with 12 bases left in between. From germline, CDR1 is SGDLS and CDR2 YYNGEE. The CDR3 totals 16 residues.

This chain links TRBV4-2 with TRBJ2-1, with TRBD2 matching 10 bases. Per germline, CDR1 LGHNA and CDR2 YNFKEQ. V gave up 4 bases and J gave up 11 bases; unmatched junction bases: 8. This CDR3 is 14 amino acids long. The CDR3 loop reads CASSPDLAGAKQFF. CDR3 in DNA: TGTGCCAGCAGCCCGGACCTAGCGGGGGCTAAGCAGTTCTTC.

This clone was detected only once. The rearrangement joins TRBV19 to TRBJ1-4, with TRBD1 as a possible D gene (5 bases). CDR1 and CDR2 (germline): LNHDA, SQIVND (reference sequence). Trimming removed 3 bases from V and 10 bases from J, with 27 bases in between. CDR3 length equals 18 residues. The CDR3 bases are TGTGCCAGTAGTATGCAGGGCTCCCAGTCTTCAGTTTTAGGAAAACTGTTTTTT. Its protein is CASSMQGSQSSVLGKLFF. Full variable domain (missing parts from reference TRBV19 and TRBJ1-4): DGGITQSPKYLFRKEGQNVTLSCEQNLNHDAMYWYRQDPGQGLRLIYYSQIVNDFQKGDIAEGYSVSREKKESFPLTVTSAQKNPTAFYLCASSMQGSQSSVLGKLFFGSGTQLSVL.